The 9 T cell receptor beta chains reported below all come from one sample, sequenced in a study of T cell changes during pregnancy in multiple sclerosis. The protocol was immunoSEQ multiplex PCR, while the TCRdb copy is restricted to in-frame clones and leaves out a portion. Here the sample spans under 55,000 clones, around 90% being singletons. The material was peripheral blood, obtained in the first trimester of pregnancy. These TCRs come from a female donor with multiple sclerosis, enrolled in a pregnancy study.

CDR3: CASGLWQGETQYF. In DNA, the CDR3 is TGTGCTAGTGGTTTGTGGCAGGGGGAGACCCAGTACTTC. The chain has TRBV12-5 and TRBJ2-5, with D perhaps TRBD1 (6 bases). With 2 bases removed from V and 5 bases from J, the gap between germline ends came to 9 bases. The V gene's germline CDR1 is LGHNT and CDR2 FRNRAP. The CDR3 covers 13 residues.

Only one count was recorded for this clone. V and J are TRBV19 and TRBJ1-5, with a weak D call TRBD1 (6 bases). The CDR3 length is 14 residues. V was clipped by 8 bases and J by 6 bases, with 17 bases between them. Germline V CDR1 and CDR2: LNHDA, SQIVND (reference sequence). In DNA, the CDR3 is TGTGCCAGTCATACAGGGTTTGGTGGTCAGCCCCAGCATTTT. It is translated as CASHTGFGGQPQHF.

CDR3 sequence reads: CASTFGGAPGNTIYF. CDR3 nucleotide sequence: TGCGCCAGCACCTTTGGTGGGGCGCCGGGAAACACCATATATTTT. The rearrangement uses TRBV5-1 and TRBJ1-3, with D possibly being TRBD1 (5 bases). Germline CDR1 SGHRS, CDR2 YFSETQ. This CDR3 is 15 amino acids long. The V end lost 6 bases, the J end lost 4 bases, and 17 bases lay between the germline ends.

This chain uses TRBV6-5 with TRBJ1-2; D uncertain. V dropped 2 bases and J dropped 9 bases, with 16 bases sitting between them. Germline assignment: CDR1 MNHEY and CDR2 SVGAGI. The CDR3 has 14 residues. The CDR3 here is CASSYRARGGSYTF. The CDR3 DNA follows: TGTGCCAGCAGTTACAGGGCCCGGGGTGGGAGCTACACCTTC.

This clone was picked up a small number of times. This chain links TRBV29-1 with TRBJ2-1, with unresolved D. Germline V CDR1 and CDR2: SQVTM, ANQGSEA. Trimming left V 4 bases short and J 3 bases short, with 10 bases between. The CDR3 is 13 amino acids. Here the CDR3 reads CSVVRELYNEQFF. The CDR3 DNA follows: TGCAGCGTTGTTCGTGAGCTCTACAATGAGCAGTTCTTC.

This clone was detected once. This chain's CDR3 is CASSHSYEQYF. In DNA form, the CDR3 reads TGTGCCAGCAGCCACTCCTACGAGCAGTACTTC. The rearrangement uses TRBV5-5 and TRBJ2-7; D not resolved. Germline CDR1 SGHKS, CDR2 YYEKEE (reference sequence). The CDR3 spans 11 residues. Trimming pared 4 bases from V and 0 bases from J, leaving 2 bases between.

In DNA, the CDR3 is TGTGCCAGCAGCACCCAAGGGGGCCATAATGAAAAACTGTTTTTT. Translation: CASSTQGGHNEKLFF. This sequence joins TRBV7-2 and TRBJ1-4; TRBD1 aligns across 7 bases. The CDR3 is 15 residues long. J gave up 4 bases and V 5 bases, and 7 bases lay outside the gene matches. From germline, CDR1 is SGHTA and CDR2 FQGNSA.

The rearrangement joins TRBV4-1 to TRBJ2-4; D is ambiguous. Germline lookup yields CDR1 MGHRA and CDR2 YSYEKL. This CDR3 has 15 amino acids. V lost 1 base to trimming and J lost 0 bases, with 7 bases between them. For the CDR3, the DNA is TGCGCCAGCAGCCAAGTATCCCTAGCCAAAAACATTCAGTACTTC. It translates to CASSQVSLAKNIQYF.

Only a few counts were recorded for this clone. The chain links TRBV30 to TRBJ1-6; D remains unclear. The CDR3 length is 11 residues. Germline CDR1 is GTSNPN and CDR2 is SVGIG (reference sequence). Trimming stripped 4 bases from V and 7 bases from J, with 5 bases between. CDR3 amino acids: CAWTRNSPLHF. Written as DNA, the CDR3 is TGTGCCTGGACGCGGAATTCACCCCTCCACTTT.